The source of this TCR beta chain is a study of CD8+CD57+ T cells in acquired aplastic anemia. As for the study in general: Sorted CD4+ and CD8+ cells yielded DNA averaging approximately 3.4 ug. Healthy donor sequencing depth: some 10 million CD4+, roughly 11 million CD8+ reads. Broader study findings: Patients had around 30 CD8+ CDR3 sequences in common with controls (the shared set). Patient and control CD8+ Simpson's diversity was not significantly different.

Trimming removed 5 bases from V and 0 bases from J, with 13 bases in between. The CDR3 length is 15 residues. Looked up from germline, CDR1 is SGHVS and CDR2 is FQNEAQ. This clonotype has at least ten counts. Its target is not known. Researchers used genomic DNA as the template to profile TCR beta VDJ and CDR3. In TCRdb, the reads were re-called with MiXCR into one record per CDR3 protein. Found here are around 190,000 distinct CDR3 sequences, roughly half of them singletons; the top ten hold roughly 15%. This clonotype was sampled from a human donor in good health, serving as a control. J is TRBJ1-1 and V is TRBV7-8; TRBD1 is a possible D gene (6 bases). Material for sequencing was sorted CD4+, CD8+, or CD8+CD57+ T cells (not recorded which) from PBMCs. The CDR3 nucleotides read TGTGCCAGCAGCATACTCGGGGGCATGAACACTGAAGCTTTCTTT. Its translation: CASSILGGMNTEAFF.